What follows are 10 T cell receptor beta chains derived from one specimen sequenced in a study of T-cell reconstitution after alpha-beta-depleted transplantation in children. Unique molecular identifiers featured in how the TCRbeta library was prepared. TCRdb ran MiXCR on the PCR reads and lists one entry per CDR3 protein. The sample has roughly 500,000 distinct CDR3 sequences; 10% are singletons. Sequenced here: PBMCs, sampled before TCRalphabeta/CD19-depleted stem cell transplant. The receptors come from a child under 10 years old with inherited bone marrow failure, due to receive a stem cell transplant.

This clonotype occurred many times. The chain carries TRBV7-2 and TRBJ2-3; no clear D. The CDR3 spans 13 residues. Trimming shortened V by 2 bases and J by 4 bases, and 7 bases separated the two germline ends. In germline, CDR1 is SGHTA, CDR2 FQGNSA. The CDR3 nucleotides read TGTGCCAGCAGCTTAATTAACCCAGATACGCAGTATTTT. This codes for CASSLINPDTQYF.

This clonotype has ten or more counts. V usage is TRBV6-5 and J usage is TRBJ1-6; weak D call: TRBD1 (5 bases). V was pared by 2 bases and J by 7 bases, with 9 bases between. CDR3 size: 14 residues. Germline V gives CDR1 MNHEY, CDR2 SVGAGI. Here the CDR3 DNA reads TGTGCCAGCAGTTACAGAGGGGTCAATTCACCCCTCCACTTT. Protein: CASSYRGVNSPLHF.

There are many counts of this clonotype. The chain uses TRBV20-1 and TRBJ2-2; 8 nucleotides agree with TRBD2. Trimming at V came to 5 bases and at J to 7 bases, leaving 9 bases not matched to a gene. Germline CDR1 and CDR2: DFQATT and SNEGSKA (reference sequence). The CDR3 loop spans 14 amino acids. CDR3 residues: CSAFTGLAGGELFF. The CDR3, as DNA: TGCAGTGCTTTTACCGGACTAGCCGGCGGGGAGCTGTTTTTT.

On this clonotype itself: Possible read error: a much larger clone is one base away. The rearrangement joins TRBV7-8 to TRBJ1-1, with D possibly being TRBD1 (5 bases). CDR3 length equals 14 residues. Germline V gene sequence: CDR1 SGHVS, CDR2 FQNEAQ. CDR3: CASSLGGAYTEALF. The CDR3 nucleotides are TGTGCCAGCAGCTTGGGAGGGGCCTACACTGAAGCTCTCTTT.

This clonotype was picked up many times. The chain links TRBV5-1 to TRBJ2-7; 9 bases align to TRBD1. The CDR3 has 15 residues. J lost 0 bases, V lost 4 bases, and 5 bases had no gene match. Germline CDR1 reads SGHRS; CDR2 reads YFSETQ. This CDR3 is CASSLRTGDSYEQYF. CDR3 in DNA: TGCGCCAGCAGCCTCCGGACAGGGGACTCCTACGAGCAGTACTTC.

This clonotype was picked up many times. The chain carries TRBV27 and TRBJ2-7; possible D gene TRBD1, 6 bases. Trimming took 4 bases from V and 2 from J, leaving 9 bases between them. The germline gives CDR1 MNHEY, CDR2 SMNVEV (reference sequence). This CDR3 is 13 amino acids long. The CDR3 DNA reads TGTGCCAGCAGTTACCGGACAGCCTACGAGCAGTACTTC. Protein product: CASSYRTAYEQYF.

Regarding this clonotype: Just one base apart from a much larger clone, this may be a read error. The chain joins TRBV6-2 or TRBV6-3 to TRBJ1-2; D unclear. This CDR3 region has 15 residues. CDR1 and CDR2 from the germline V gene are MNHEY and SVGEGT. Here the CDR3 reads CASSSPVDIPYSYTF. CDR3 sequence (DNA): TGTGCCAGCAGTTCACCGGTTGACATACCCTATAGCTACACCTTC.

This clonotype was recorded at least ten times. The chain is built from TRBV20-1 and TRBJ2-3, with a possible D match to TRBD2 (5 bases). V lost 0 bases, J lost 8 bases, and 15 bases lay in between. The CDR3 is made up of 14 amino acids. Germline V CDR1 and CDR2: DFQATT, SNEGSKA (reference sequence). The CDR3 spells CSARDGGARGTQYF. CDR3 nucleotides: TGCAGTGCTAGAGACGGCGGAGCCCGGGGTACGCAGTATTTT.

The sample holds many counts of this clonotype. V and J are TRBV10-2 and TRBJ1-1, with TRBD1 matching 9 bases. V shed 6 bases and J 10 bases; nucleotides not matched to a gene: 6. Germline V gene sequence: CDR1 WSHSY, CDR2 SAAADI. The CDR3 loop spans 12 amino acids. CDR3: CASSSGQGIAFF. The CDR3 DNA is TGCGCCAGCAGCTCGGGACAGGGAATAGCTTTCTTT.

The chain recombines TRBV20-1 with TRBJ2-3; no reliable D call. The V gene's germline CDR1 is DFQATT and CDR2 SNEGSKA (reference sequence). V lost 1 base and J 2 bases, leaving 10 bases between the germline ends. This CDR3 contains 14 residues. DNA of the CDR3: TGCAGTGCTAGAGGGACGGTGATCACAGATACGCAGTATTTT. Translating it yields CSARGTVITDTQYF.